This T cell receptor (beta chain) was recorded in a study of cytomegalovirus exposure and HLA in healthy donors. The study, taken as a whole, reports: The dataset shows that most TCR sequences were rare, while some public TCRs occurred in many donors.

A remark on this clone: Its specificity is not known.

PCR involved 60 Vbeta and 13 Jbeta primers. TCRdb keeps only in-frame clones here, not all; method: immunoSEQ multiplex PCR. The listing contains 150,000 to 200,000 clones. V was clipped by 4 bases and J by 11 bases, with 17 bases between them. This CDR3 comprises 14 residues. Germline-derived CDR1 and CDR2 are SGHAT and FQNNGV. The sample taken for sequencing was PBMCs. The sequence came from a woman aged 55-70 years in good health and CMV-seronegative. V gene TRBV11-2 combines with J gene TRBJ1-4; no reliable D call. The CDR3 DNA is TGTGCCAGCAGCTCAACGACTTCCATGGTGAAACTGTTTTTT. This codes for CASSSTTSMVKLFF.